These 21 T cell receptor beta chains originate from one sample sequenced in a study of shared clonotypes between healthy human individuals. The data were produced by immunoSEQ multiplex PCR, yet TCRdb's version contains in-frame clones alone and is incomplete. The sample lists 650,000 to 800,000 clones, just over 90% seen once, with approximately 25% in the top ten. CD45RO-negative CD8 cells positively selected for CCR7 made up the naive population, which excluded terminally differentiated effector memory CD45RA+ cells. Sequenced sample: naive CD8+ T cells sorted from blood. The receptors here all came from a man under 40 in good health.

The chain is built from TRBV7-9 and TRBJ1-3; 9 bases map to TRBD1. Germline values: CDR1 SEHNR, CDR2 FQNEAQ (reference sequence). The CDR3 covers 16 residues. The V gene end was trimmed by 5 bases and the J gene end by 7 bases; junction bases not matched to a gene: 12. CDR3 sequence (DNA): TGTGCCAGCAGCCCGAGTTCGGGACAGGGTTATAACACCATATATTTT. Protein: CASSPSSGQGYNTIYF.

The chain is built from TRBV2 and TRBJ2-3, with D perhaps given as TRBD1 or TRBD2 (5 bases each). Germline loops: CDR1 SNHLY, CDR2 FYNNEI. V was trimmed by 8 bases and J by 2 bases, leaving 17 bases between them. The CDR3 totals 15 residues. CDR3 bases: TGTGCCAGCGGGGCCTCGTCGGGGAACACAGATACGCAGTATTTT. Protein sequence: CASGASSGNTDTQYF.

V usage is TRBV19 and J usage is TRBJ2-7, with TRBD2 matching 9 bases. Germline loops: CDR1 LNHDA, CDR2 SQIVND (reference sequence). With 3 bases clipped from V and 4 bases from J, the junction kept 7 bases outside the gene matches. The CDR3 sequence is 15 residues long. CDR3 sequence (DNA): TGTGCCAGTAGTATGGTAGCGGGAGTCTCTTACGAGCAGTACTTC. This translates into CASSMVAGVSYEQYF.

The chain uses TRBV6-4 and TRBJ2-7, with 11 bases identical to TRBD2. This CDR3 comprises 18 residues. Germline V gene lookup returns CDR1 MRHNA and CDR2 SNTAGT. V trimming: 3 bases; J trimming: 4 bases; junction bases outside the gene matches: 14. The CDR3 sequence is CASSDSSNLAGGGYEQYF. Written as DNA, the CDR3 is TGTGCCAGCAGTGATTCAAGCAATCTAGCGGGAGGTGGATACGAGCAGTACTTC.

The chain uses TRBV5-5 and TRBJ2-3, with 7 bases identical to TRBD1. CDR1 and CDR2 (germline): SGHKS, YYEKEE (reference sequence). The CDR3 has 14 residues. Trimming at V came to 4 bases and at J to 2 bases, leaving 4 bases not matched to a gene. For the CDR3, the DNA is TGTGCCAGCAGCCCGGGGACAGTCACAGATACGCAGTATTTT. It specifies CASSPGTVTDTQYF.

This sequence joins TRBV7-3 and TRBJ2-3, with D perhaps matching TRBD1 or TRBD2 (6 bases each). CDR1 is SGHTA, CDR2 FQGTGA, per germline. V was trimmed by 1 base and J by 5 bases, leaving 16 bases between them. This CDR3 has 16 amino acids. The CDR3 here is CASSLNRGKDRDTQYF. CDR3 bases: TGTGCCAGCAGCTTAAATCGCGGGAAGGACAGAGATACGCAGTATTTT.

For this clone: The same CDR3 is also encoded by other DNA sequences in this sample. The chain has TRBV7-9 and TRBJ2-7; 7 positions agree with TRBD2. The ends lost 5 bases at V and 0 bases at J; junction bases unmatched: 1. The CDR3 is made up of 13 amino acids. In germline, CDR1 is SEHNR, CDR2 FQNEAQ (reference sequence). The CDR3 here is CASSPGGSYEQYF. CDR3 DNA: TGTGCCAGCAGCCCGGGGGGCTCCTACGAGCAGTACTTC.

In this sample, this clone turned up once. V and J are TRBV28 and TRBJ1-5, with 9 bases matching TRBD1. With 4 bases clipped from V and 6 bases from J, the junction kept 10 bases outside the gene matches. CDR1 and CDR2 (germline): MDHEN, SYDVKM. The CDR3 sequence is 16 residues long. This CDR3 reads CASSYEGGTGIQPQHF. In DNA, the CDR3 is TGTGCCAGCAGTTACGAAGGGGGGACAGGGATTCAGCCCCAGCATTTT.

This chain joins TRBV7-9 and TRBJ2-2; 10 nucleotides agree with TRBD1. Germline lookup yields CDR1 SEHNR and CDR2 FQNEAQ (reference sequence). J gave up 3 bases and V 7 bases, and 2 bases lay outside the gene matches. The CDR3 covers 14 residues. CDR3 DNA: TGTGCCAGCACCGGGACAGGGGACACCGGGGAGCTGTTTTTT. Its translation is CASTGTGDTGELFF.

The chain combines TRBV7-6 with TRBJ2-3; D remains unclear. Looked up from germline, CDR1 is SGHVS and CDR2 is FNYEAQ. V lost 5 bases, J lost 2 bases, and 14 bases lay in between. The length of the CDR3 is 15 residues. The CDR3 here is CASSPKGWDTDTQYF. For the CDR3, the DNA is TGTGCCAGCAGCCCTAAGGGTTGGGACACAGATACGCAGTATTTT.

The V call is TRBV5-4, the J call TRBJ2-7, with D perhaps TRBD2 (5 bases). V lost 0 bases and J lost 4, with 11 bases in between. The CDR3 spans 14 residues. Germline CDR1 SGHNT, CDR2 YYREEE (reference sequence). The CDR3 protein is CASSLGGGGYEQYF. In DNA form, the CDR3 reads TGTGCCAGCAGCTTGGGCGGAGGCGGGTACGAGCAGTACTTC.

The chain carries TRBV28 and TRBJ1-2; D uncertain. V gave up 0 bases and J gave up 6 bases, with 11 bases separating them. Germline values: CDR1 MDHEN, CDR2 SYDVKM. This CDR3 has 14 residues. CDR3 loop: CASSLWAAKDGYTF. The CDR3 DNA reads as TGTGCCAGCAGTTTATGGGCAGCCAAGGATGGCTACACCTTC.

The chain joins TRBV2 to TRBJ2-7, with D perhaps given as TRBD1 or TRBD2 (6 bases each). The CDR3 consists of 14 residues. Trimming removed 3 bases at V and 4 bases at J, with 13 bases between. Per germline, CDR1 SNHLY and CDR2 FYNNEI. CDR3 bases: TGTGCCAGCAGTGAGGGGGGCAGGGAGTACGAGCAGTACTTC. Its protein product is CASSEGGREYEQYF.

The chain couples TRBV5-1 to TRBJ1-2; the match to TRBD1 covers 7 bases. Germline-derived CDR1 and CDR2 are SGHRS and YFSETQ. V shed 3 bases, J shed 5 bases, and the junction held 10 bases outside the gene matches. CDR3 length equals 15 residues. CDR3 amino acids: CASSYGQAAPYGYTF. CDR3 DNA sequence: TGCGCCAGCAGCTACGGACAGGCGGCCCCTTATGGCTACACCTTC.

The chain employs TRBV11-3 and TRBJ2-1, with D perhaps TRBD1 (5 bases). Looked up from germline, CDR1 is SGHNT and CDR2 is YENEEA. Trimming shortened V by 7 bases and J by 1 base, and 11 bases separated the two germline ends. The CDR3 is 14 residues long. In nucleotides, the CDR3 is TGTGCCAGCAAAAGGGGAAAGTCCTACAATGAGCAGTTCTTC. It translates to CASKRGKSYNEQFF.

This sequence joins TRBV4-3 and TRBJ2-3, with 10 bases aligning to TRBD2. The CDR3 totals 19 residues. The junction had 12 bases not matched to a gene; V was cut back by 1 base and J by 2 bases. Germline-derived CDR1 and CDR2 are LGHNA and YSLEER. The CDR3 spells CASSQATVAGGPITDTQYF. The CDR3 DNA reads as TGCGCCAGCAGCCAAGCTACAGTAGCGGGAGGCCCGATCACAGATACGCAGTATTTT.

The CDR3 reads CASSPGAAGTQYF. CDR3 DNA sequence: TGTGCCAGCAGCCCAGGGGCTGCGGGGACGCAGTATTTT. The rearrangement uses TRBV13 and TRBJ2-3; D possibly uses TRBD1 or TRBD2 (6 bases each). The germline V gene encodes CDR1 PRHDT and CDR2 FYEKMQ (reference sequence). The CDR3 has 13 residues. V was clipped by 5 bases and J by 9 bases, with 15 bases between them.

The genes are TRBV19 and TRBJ2-5; a possible D gene is TRBD1 (6 bases). Deletions cut 5 bases from V and 2 bases from J, with 12 bases between. The CDR3 consists of 14 residues. CDR1 and CDR2 (germline): LNHDA, SQIVND (reference sequence). The CDR3 loop is CASSLQGPQETQYF. CDR3 sequence (DNA): TGTGCCAGTAGTTTACAGGGTCCACAAGAGACCCAGTACTTC.

The chain carries TRBV7-9 and TRBJ2-5, with a possible D match to TRBD2 (6 bases). Trimming left V 0 bases short and J 4 bases short, with 15 bases between. Germline CDR1 is SEHNR and CDR2 is FQNEAQ (reference sequence). CDR3 length equals 16 residues. The CDR3 DNA is TGTGCCAGCAGCTTAGCGAACAGAGGACTATTAGAGACCCAGTACTTC. Amino acid sequence: CASSLANRGLLETQYF.

V is TRBV2 and J is TRBJ2-3; 14 nucleotides match TRBD2. Germline values: CDR1 SNHLY, CDR2 FYNNEI. The V and J ends lost 0 bases and 6 bases, in that order; junction bases with no gene match: 8. The CDR3 loop spans 18 amino acids. The CDR3 nucleotides are TGTGCCAGCAGTGAAGCGCAGACTAGCGGGAGGGCCGGCGATACGCAGTATTTT. The encoded protein is CASSEAQTSGRAGDTQYF. Drawing the rest from reference TRBV2 and TRBJ2-3, the complete variable domain is EPEVTQTPSHQVTQMGQEVILRCVPISNHLYFYWYRQILGQKVEFLVSFYNNEISEKSEIFDDQFSVERPDGSNFTLKIRSTKLEDSAMYFCASSEAQTSGRAGDTQYFGPGTRLTVL.

The V and J genes are TRBV13 and TRBJ1-1; D possibly corresponds to TRBD1 (5 bases). Looked up from germline, CDR1 is PRHDT and CDR2 is FYEKMQ (reference sequence). There are 15 residues in the CDR3. V was pared by 4 bases and J by 2 bases, with 14 bases between. CDR3 nucleotides: TGTGCCAGCAGCTCTCGGGAGGGGCCCAACACTGAAGCTTTCTTT. Its protein is CASSSREGPNTEAFF.